Listed below are T cell receptor beta chains from one sample, sequenced in a study of T-cell reconstitution after alpha-beta-depleted transplantation in children. TCRdb re-called the PCR reads through MiXCR, storing one row per CDR3 protein. This sample has about 500,000 distinct CDR3 sequences; roughly 10% occur once, and the top ten carry 12% to 15%. The sequenced sample was PBMCs, mostly from graft donor cells, obtained 180 days after TCRalphabeta/CD19-depleted stem cell transplant. The source is a female patient aged 2-9 years who had a stem cell transplant for aplastic anemia, so the T cells may come from the graft donor. Both conserved end residues are part of each CDR3. The D gene is left open where the match is weak. Not every row has a clone size; where given, it reads once, few, many or a size class.

few TRBJ1-2 TRBV5-6 TRBD1 CASSLAQGDGYTF TGTGCCAGCAGCTTGGCGCAGGGGGATGGCTACACCTTC
NA TRBJ2-6 TRBV3-1 NA CASSQEALGRPHSGANVLTF TGTGCCAGCAGCCAAGAGGCCCTGGGACGTCCTCACTCTGGGGCCAACGTCCTGACTTTC
NA TRBJ2-3 TRBV7-3 NA CASSFSGLSTDTQYF TGTGCCAGCAGCTTTTCCGGACTAAGCACAGATACGCAGTATTTT
many TRBJ1-4 TRBV12-3/TRBV12-4 TRBD1 CASSPGQGREKLFF TGTGCCAGCAGTCCCGGACAGGGAAGAGAAAAACTGTTTTTT
few TRBJ2-1 TRBV5-5 NA CASSFSPSTGQREQFF TGTGCCAGCAGCTTTTCCCCCTCCACGGGACAAAGAGAGCAGTTCTTC
few TRBJ2-1 TRBV4-2 NA CASSPRTLLSYNEQFF TGTGCCAGCAGCCCTCGGACACTTCTAAGTTACAATGAGCAGTTCTTC
NA TRBJ1-5 TRBV7-9 TRBD1 CASSFSGTGGLDQPQHF TGTGCCAGCAGCTTCTCCGGGACAGGGGGGTTGGATCAGCCCCAGCATTTT
NA TRBJ2-2 TRBV18 TRBD2 CASSPPGLAGGAHTGELFF TGTGCCAGCTCACCACCCGGACTAGCGGGAGGGGCGCACACCGGGGAGCTGTTTTTT
many TRBJ1-6 TRBV15 NA CATSRGQEGHRNSPLHF TGTGCCACCAGCAGAGGACAAGAGGGACATAGGAATTCACCCCTCCACTTT
NA TRBJ2-2 TRBV7-2 NA CASSTGMVTGELFF TGTGCCAGCAGCACAGGGATGGTCACCGGGGAGCTGTTTTTT
NA TRBJ2-7 TRBV20-1 NA CSARDYDSYEQYF TGCAGTGCTAGAGATTACGACAGCTACGAGCAGTACTTC
many TRBJ2-2 TRBV28 TRBD1 CASSETGVELFF TGTGCCAGCAGTGAGACAGGGGTGGAGCTGTTTTTT
few TRBJ2-3 TRBV6-5 TRBD1 CASQGVDTQYF TGTGCCAGTCAGGGGGTAGATACGCAGTATTTT
many TRBJ2-2 TRBV7-3 NA CASSPQQVGELFF TGTGCCAGCAGCCCCCAGCAGGTCGGGGAGCTGTTTTTT
NA TRBJ2-3 TRBV6-2/TRBV6-3 TRBD1 CASSRTGSRTDTQYF TGTGCCAGCAGTCGGACAGGGTCGAGGACAGATACGCAGTATTTT
NA TRBJ1-1 TRBV2 NA CASRPSNTEAFF TGTGCCAGCAGGCCGTCGAACACTGAAGCTTTCTTT
few TRBJ1-1 TRBV18 TRBD1 CASSPKSGGYTEAFF TGTGCCAGCTCACCTAAGTCAGGGGGGTACACTGAAGCTTTCTTT
few TRBJ2-3 TRBV5-4 TRBD2 CASSSGGERNTDTQYF TGTGCCAGCAGCTCGGGGGGGGAGCGGAACACAGATACGCAGTATTTT
many TRBJ2-1 TRBV25-1 NA CASSYSEVSGNEQFF TGTGCCAGCAGTTACAGCGAGGTCTCGGGAAATGAGCAGTTCTTC
NA TRBJ1-2 TRBV4-3 TRBD1 CASSQPDRDYGYTF TGCGCCAGCAGCCAACCGGACAGGGACTATGGCTACACCTTC
few TRBJ2-1 TRBV7-9 NA CASSPGTHEQFF TGTGCCAGCAGCCCCGGGACACATGAGCAGTTCTTC
many TRBJ1-5 TRBV24-1 TRBD1 CATSERDRGAGQPQHF TGTGCCACCAGTGAACGGGACAGGGGCGCGGGACAGCCCCAGCATTTT
many TRBJ2-1 TRBV28 TRBD2 CASSLFWLAGESYNEQFF TGTGCCAGCAGTTTATTTTGGCTAGCGGGAGAATCCTACAATGAGCAGTTCTTC
NA TRBJ1-3 TRBV5-1 NA CASSFQTGSGNTIYF TGCGCCAGCAGCTTTCAGACAGGCTCTGGAAACACCATATATTTT